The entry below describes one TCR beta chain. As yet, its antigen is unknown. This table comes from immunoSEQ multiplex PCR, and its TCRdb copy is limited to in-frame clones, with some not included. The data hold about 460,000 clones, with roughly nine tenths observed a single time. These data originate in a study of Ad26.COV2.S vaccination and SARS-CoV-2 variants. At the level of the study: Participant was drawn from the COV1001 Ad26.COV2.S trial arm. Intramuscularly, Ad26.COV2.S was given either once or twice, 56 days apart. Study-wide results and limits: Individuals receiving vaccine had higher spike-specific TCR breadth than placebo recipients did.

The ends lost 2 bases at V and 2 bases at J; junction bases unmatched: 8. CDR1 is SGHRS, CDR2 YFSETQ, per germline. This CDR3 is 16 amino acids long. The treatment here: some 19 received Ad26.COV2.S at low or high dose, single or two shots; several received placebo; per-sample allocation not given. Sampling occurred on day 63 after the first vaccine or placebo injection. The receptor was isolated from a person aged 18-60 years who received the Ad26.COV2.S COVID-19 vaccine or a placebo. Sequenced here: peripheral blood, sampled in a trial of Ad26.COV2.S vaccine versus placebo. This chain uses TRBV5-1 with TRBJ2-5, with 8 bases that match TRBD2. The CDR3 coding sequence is TGCGCCAGCAGCTTAGAGCGTCTAGCGGGTCAAGAGACCCAGTACTTC. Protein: CASSLERLAGQETQYF. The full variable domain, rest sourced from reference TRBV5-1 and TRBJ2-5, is KAGVTQTPRYLIKTRGQQVTLSCSPISGHRSVSWYQQTPGQGLQFLFEYFSETQRNKGNFPGRFSGRQFSNSRSEMNVSTLELGDSALYLCASSLERLAGQETQYFGPGTRLLVL.